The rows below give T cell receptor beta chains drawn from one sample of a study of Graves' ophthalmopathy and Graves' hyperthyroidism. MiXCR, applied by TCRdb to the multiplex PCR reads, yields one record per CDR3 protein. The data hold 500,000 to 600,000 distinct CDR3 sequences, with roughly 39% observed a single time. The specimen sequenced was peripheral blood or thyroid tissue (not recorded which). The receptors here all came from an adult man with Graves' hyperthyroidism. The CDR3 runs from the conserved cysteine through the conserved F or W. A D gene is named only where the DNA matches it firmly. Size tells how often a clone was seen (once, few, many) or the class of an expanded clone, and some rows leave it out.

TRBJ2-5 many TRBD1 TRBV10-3 CAISDGTAQETQYF TGTGCCATCAGTGACGGGACAGCCCAAGAGACCCAGTACTTC
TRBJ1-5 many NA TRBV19 CASSIGTDYQPQHF TGTGCCAGTAGTATAGGGACAGATTATCAGCCCCAGCATTTT
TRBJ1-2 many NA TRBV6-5 CASSKTFSNYGYTF TGTGCCAGCAGCAAAACTTTTTCTAACTATGGCTACACCTTC
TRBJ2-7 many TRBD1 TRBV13 CASSKAGDRGVYEQYF TGTGCCAGCAGCAAAGCCGGGGACAGGGGGGTCTACGAGCAGTACTTC
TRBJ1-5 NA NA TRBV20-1 CSARVTSGAYNEPQHF TGCAGTGCTAGAGTGACTAGCGGGGCCTACAATGAGCCCCAGCATTTT
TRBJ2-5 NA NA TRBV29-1 CSSRTAIGETQYF TGCAGCTCAAGGACAGCGATTGGAGAGACCCAGTACTTC
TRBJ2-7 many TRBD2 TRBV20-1 CSAFSGRAYEQYF TGCAGTGCTTTTAGCGGGAGGGCCTACGAGCAGTACTTC
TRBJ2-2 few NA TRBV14 CASSQVAWRATGELFF TGTGCCAGCAGCCAAGTTGCGTGGAGGGCCACCGGGGAGCTGTTTTTT
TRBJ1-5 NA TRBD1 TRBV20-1 CSANPLTGGNQPQHF TGCAGTGCTAATCCCCTGACAGGGGGCAATCAGCCCCAGCATTTT
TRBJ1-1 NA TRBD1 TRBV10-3 CAISNPGQGSHAFF TGTGCCATCAGTAATCCGGGACAGGGATCCCACGCTTTCTTT
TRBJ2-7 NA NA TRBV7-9 CASSRGQLPYEQYF TGTGCCAGCAGCCGGGGACAACTTCCCTACGAGCAGTACTTC
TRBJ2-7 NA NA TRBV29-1 CSVVTTWTESYEQYF TGCAGCGTTGTAACGACCTGGACAGAATCCTACGAGCAGTACTTC